Sequencing of this TCR beta chain was carried out in a study of metastatic and nonmetastatic thyroid tumors. There were no patients who had received any treatment before thyroid surgery. The length of the CDR3 is 15 residues. The V gene's germline CDR1 is SGHNT and CDR2 YENEEA. V lost 5 bases and J 7 bases, leaving 17 bases between the germline ends. TCRdb re-analyzed the PCR reads using MiXCR. The repertoire holds more than 11,000 clones, with about 28% as singletons. This sequence was found in a female donor with papillary thyroid cancer or a benign thyroid nodule (not recorded which). Some clones in this sample may be carry-over from other donors' samples. The rearrangement joins TRBV11-3 to TRBJ1-4; the D gene is possibly TRBD1 (5 bases). Sample: blood. In DNA form, the CDR3 reads TGTGCCAGCAGCCCGGGGGGGGTGCTGCGTGAAAAACTGTTTTTT. Translated: CASSPGGVLREKLFF.